This paragraph covers one T cell receptor beta chain sequence. This CDR3 is built from 9 residues. Per germline, CDR1 DFQATT and CDR2 SNEGSKA (reference sequence). Trimming stripped 5 bases from V and 5 bases from J, with 3 bases between. This sample was taken from a study of pediatric ulcerative colitis. The method was immunoSEQ multiplex PCR; TCRdb's version includes in-frame clones alone and lacks a portion of them. The sample records more than 50,000 clones, around 80% being singletons. The clonotype comes from a boy aged 5-17 years with moderate ulcerative colitis. Material for sequencing was blood. This chain links TRBV20-1 with TRBJ1-2, with D uncertain. The CDR3 DNA sequence: TGCAGTGCTCAGTATGGCTACACCTTC. Residues: CSAQYGYTF.